What follows describes a single TCR beta chain. The data stem from a study of blood T cell repertoires in COVID-19. Study-wide background: COVID-19 samples collected from the United States, Italy and Spain covered acute and convalescent phases.

Germline values: CDR1 SGHDN, CDR2 FVKESK. The length of the CDR3 is 18 residues. The V and J ends lost 1 base and 4 bases, in that order; junction bases with no gene match: 7. The protocol was immunoSEQ multiplex PCR, while the TCRdb copy is restricted to in-frame clones and leaves out a portion. The sample records more than 200,000 clones, about 85% being singletons. This clonotype was obtained from a man in his 70s with acute or convalescent COVID-19. The chain carries TRBV14 and TRBJ2-2; 12 positions agree with TRBD2. Sequenced material: peripheral blood. CDR3: CASSQGSSGRAGTGELFF. The CDR3 DNA sequence: TGTGCCAGCAGCCAAGGATCTAGCGGGAGGGCCGGCACCGGGGAGCTGTTTTTT.